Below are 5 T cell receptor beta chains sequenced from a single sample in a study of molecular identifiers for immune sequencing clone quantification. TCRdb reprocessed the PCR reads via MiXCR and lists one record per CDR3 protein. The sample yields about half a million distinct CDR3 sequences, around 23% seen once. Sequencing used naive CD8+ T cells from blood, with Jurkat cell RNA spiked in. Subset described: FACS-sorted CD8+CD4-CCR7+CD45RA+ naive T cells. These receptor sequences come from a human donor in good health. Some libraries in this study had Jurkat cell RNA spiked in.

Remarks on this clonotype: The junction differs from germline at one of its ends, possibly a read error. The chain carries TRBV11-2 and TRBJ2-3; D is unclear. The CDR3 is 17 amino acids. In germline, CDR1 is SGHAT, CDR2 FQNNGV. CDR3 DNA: TGTGCCAGCGGCTTCACCCCCGGGCCCCAAGGCGGAGATACGCAGTATTTT. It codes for CASGFTPGPQGGDTQYF.

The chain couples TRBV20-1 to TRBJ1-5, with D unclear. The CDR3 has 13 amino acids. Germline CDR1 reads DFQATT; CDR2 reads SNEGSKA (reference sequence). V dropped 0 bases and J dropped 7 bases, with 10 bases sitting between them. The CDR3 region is CSAREGRLQPQHF. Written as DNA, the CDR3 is TGCAGTGCTAGAGAGGGGAGGCTCCAGCCCCAGCATTTT.

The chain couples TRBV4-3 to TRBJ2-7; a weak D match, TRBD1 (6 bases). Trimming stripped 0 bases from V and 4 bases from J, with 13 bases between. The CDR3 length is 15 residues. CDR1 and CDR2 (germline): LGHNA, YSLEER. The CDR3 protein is CASSQESRGGYEQYF. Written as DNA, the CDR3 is TGCGCCAGCAGCCAAGAGAGTAGAGGGGGTTACGAGCAGTACTTC.

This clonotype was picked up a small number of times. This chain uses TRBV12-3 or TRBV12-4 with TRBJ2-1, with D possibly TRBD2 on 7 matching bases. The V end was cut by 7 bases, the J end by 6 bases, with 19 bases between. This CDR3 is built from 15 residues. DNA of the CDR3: TGTGCCAGCACCACCCGGGGGAGGGGGGGCAATGAGCAGTTCTTC. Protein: CASTTRGRGGNEQFF.

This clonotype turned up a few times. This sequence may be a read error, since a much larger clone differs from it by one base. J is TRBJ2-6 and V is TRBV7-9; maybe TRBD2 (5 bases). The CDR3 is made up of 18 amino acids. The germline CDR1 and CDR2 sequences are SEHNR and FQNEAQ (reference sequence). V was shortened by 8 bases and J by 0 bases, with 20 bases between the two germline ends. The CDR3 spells CASGSSGGSPSGANVLTF. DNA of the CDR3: TGTGCCAGCGGCTCCTCGGGCGGGTCCCCCTCTGGGGCCAACGTCCTGACTTTC.